These T cell receptor beta chains were read from a single sample in a study of shared clonotypes between healthy human individuals. Using immunoSEQ multiplex PCR, the repertoire was profiled, and TCRdb retains in-frame clones only, with some absent. Of 190,000 or so clones listed, 66% are singletons. The sequencing sample was made of memory CD4+ T cells sorted from blood. The origin of the receptors is a man aged 25 to 40 in good health. Both conserved end residues are part of each CDR3. A D gene is named only where the DNA matches it firmly. Expanded clones get a size class; other rows say once, few or many, or leave the size out.

CASSLQDGYEQYF,TGTGCCAGCAGCTTGCAAGATGGCTACGAGCAGTACTTC,NA,NA,TRBJ2-7,TRBV5-5
CASSQKTLSGSYEQYF,TGCGCCAGCAGCCAAAAAACTCTTAGCGGGTCCTACGAGCAGTACTTC,NA,TRBD2,TRBJ2-7,TRBV4-3
CASSKHRMSYEQYF,TGTGCCAGCAGTAAACACCGAATGTCCTACGAGCAGTACTTC,NA,NA,TRBJ2-7,TRBV6-5
CASSLIGGATDTQYF,TGTGCCAGCAGCTTGATTGGGGGTGCCACAGATACGCAGTATTTT,NA,NA,TRBJ2-3,TRBV5-6
CAWSDQTGRLDQPQHF,TGTGCCTGGAGTGACCAGACAGGGAGATTGGATCAGCCCCAGCATTTT,few,TRBD1,TRBJ1-5,TRBV30
CATSKPRGSGSSGELFF,TGTGCCACCAGCAAACCCCGGGGTAGCGGGAGTTCCGGGGAGCTGTTTTTT,once,TRBD2,TRBJ2-2,TRBV15
CASSVMGTDTQYF,TGTGCCAGCAGTGTAATGGGCACAGATACGCAGTATTTT,medium-sized,NA,TRBJ2-3,TRBV2
CASRGTAPYNEQFF,TGTGCCAGCAGGGGGACAGCGCCCTACAATGAGCAGTTCTTC,NA,TRBD1,TRBJ2-1,TRBV5-8
CASGFQSSTDTQYF,TGTGCCAGCGGGTTCCAGTCTAGCACAGATACGCAGTATTTT,NA,NA,TRBJ2-3,TRBV5-4
CASSGEQGRATQYF,TGTGCCAGCAGCGGAGAACAGGGGAGGGCGACCCAGTACTTC,NA,NA,TRBJ2-5,TRBV9
CASSGKLVTNSYEQYF,TGTGCCAGCAGCGGTAAACTGGTTACTAACTCCTACGAGCAGTACTTC,many,NA,TRBJ2-7,TRBV5-6
CASSSQGAEAFF,TGTGCCAGCAGCTCACAGGGGGCTGAAGCTTTCTTT,NA,TRBD1,TRBJ1-1,TRBV11-1
CASSQDVSNQPQHF,TGCGCCAGCAGCCAAGATGTGAGCAATCAGCCCCAGCATTTT,NA,NA,TRBJ1-5,TRBV4-3
CASSLTSGHTGELFF,TGCGCCAGCAGCTTGACTAGCGGCCACACCGGGGAGCTGTTTTTT,NA,TRBD2,TRBJ2-2,TRBV5-1
CASSLSSGRAGETQYF,TGTGCCAGCAGCTTATCTAGCGGGAGGGCTGGGGAGACCCAGTACTTC,NA,TRBD2,TRBJ2-5,TRBV7-6
CASSVEVVVNEQFF,TGTGCCAGCAGCGTAGAGGTCGTGGTAAATGAGCAGTTCTTC,NA,NA,TRBJ2-1,TRBV9
CASKTGPLADQPQHF,TGTGCCAGCAAGACAGGGCCCTTAGCGGATCAGCCCCAGCATTTT,NA,TRBD1,TRBJ1-5,TRBV6-4
CASSPRQGNTEAFF,TGTGCCAGCAGCCCTCGACAGGGGAACACTGAAGCTTTCTTT,NA,TRBD1,TRBJ1-1,TRBV11-2
CATLFSGSQPYEQYF,TGTGCCACCCTCTTTAGCGGGAGTCAACCCTACGAGCAGTACTTC,few,TRBD2,TRBJ2-7,TRBV6-1
CASSPSDVNYGYTF,TGTGCCAGCAGCCCCAGCGACGTTAACTATGGCTACACCTTC,few,NA,TRBJ1-2,TRBV9
CASSLAFRGPNNEQFF,TGCGCCAGCAGCTTGGCCTTTCGGGGGCCTAACAATGAGCAGTTCTTC,NA,NA,TRBJ2-1,TRBV5-1
CASSLVRFSGSNEQFF,TGTGCCAGCAGCTTAGTCCGGTTTAGCGGGTCCAATGAGCAGTTCTTC,NA,TRBD2,TRBJ2-1,TRBV7-6
CASSPGQPPGVYTF,TGTGCCAGCAGCCCCGGACAGCCACCCGGAGTCTACACCTTC,few,NA,TRBJ1-2,TRBV14
CASSQAGLGQFQETQYF,TGTGCCAGCAGTCAAGCAGGGTTGGGACAATTCCAAGAGACCCAGTACTTC,NA,NA,TRBJ2-5,TRBV5-6
CASSLWGPGASTDTQYF,TGCGCCAGCAGCTTGTGGGGTCCGGGGGCTTCCACAGATACGCAGTATTTT,many,NA,TRBJ2-3,TRBV5-1
CASSLGWGNEQFF,TGTGCCAGCAGCTTAGGTTGGGGGAATGAGCAGTTCTTC,NA,NA,TRBJ2-1,TRBV7-8
CASSLAGPNNEQFF,TGCGCCAGCAGCTTGGCGGGACCTAACAATGAGCAGTTCTTC,many,NA,TRBJ2-1,TRBV5-1
CASSKVGADQPQHF,TGTGCCAGTAGTAAGGTTGGGGCCGATCAGCCCCAGCATTTT,NA,NA,TRBJ1-5,TRBV19
CASRADRSSYNEQFF,TGTGCCAGCAGAGCGGACAGGAGCTCCTACAATGAGCAGTTCTTC,NA,TRBD1,TRBJ2-1,TRBV27
CATRGRGTEAFF,TGTGCCACCAGGGGACGGGGCACTGAAGCTTTCTTT,few,NA,TRBJ1-1,TRBV15
CASSPPGLSYNEQFF,TGCGCCAGCAGTCCCCCGGGTTTATCCTACAATGAGCAGTTCTTC,NA,NA,TRBJ2-1,TRBV23-1
CASSEYGNEQFF,TGTGCCAGCAGTGAATATGGAAATGAGCAGTTCTTC,once,NA,TRBJ2-1,TRBV2
CASSHPFQETQYF,TGTGCCAGCAGTCACCCCTTCCAAGAGACCCAGTACTTC,NA,NA,TRBJ2-5,TRBV27
CATEREGPYNEQFF,TGTGCCACGGAGCGGGAGGGCCCCTACAATGAGCAGTTCTTC,NA,TRBD2,TRBJ2-1,TRBV15
CASSPKFLSGSYEQYF,TGCGCCAGCAGCCCAAAATTTCTGTCGGGGTCCTACGAGCAGTACTTC,many,NA,TRBJ2-7,TRBV4-1
CASSTPGFEAFF,TGTGCCAGCAGCACCCCGGGATTCGAAGCTTTCTTT,NA,NA,TRBJ1-1,TRBV28
CASSLAGGPQETQYF,TGCGCCAGCAGCTTGGCCGGGGGTCCACAAGAGACCCAGTACTTC,NA,NA,TRBJ2-5,TRBV5-1
CASSPGGREQYF,TGTGCCAGCAGCCCTGGAGGTCGCGAGCAGTACTTC,NA,NA,TRBJ2-7,TRBV7-8
CASRPGTGRGTQYF,TGTGCCAGCAGACCCGGGACAGGGCGGGGTACGCAGTATTTT,NA,TRBD1,TRBJ2-3,TRBV28
CASSPSLGTTSGTDTQYF,TGTGCCAGCTCACCATCCCTCGGGACAACTAGCGGCACAGATACGCAGTATTTT,NA,NA,TRBJ2-3,TRBV18
CASSLEGFRGYTF,TGCGCCAGCAGCTTGGAGGGTTTTCGGGGCTACACCTTC,NA,NA,TRBJ1-2,TRBV5-1
CASSLGHDGYTF,TGTGCCAGCAGCCTGGGGCACGACGGCTACACCTTC,NA,NA,TRBJ1-2,TRBV7-9
CAWSYGPQGQYF,TGTGCCTGGAGTTACGGCCCCCAGGGGCAGTACTTC,NA,NA,TRBJ2-7,TRBV30
CASSSKNYEQYF,TGTGCCAGCAGCTCCAAAAACTACGAGCAGTACTTC,NA,NA,TRBJ2-7,TRBV11-2
CASSLEVDTQYF,TGTGCCAGCAGCTTAGAGGTCGATACGCAGTATTTT,once,NA,TRBJ2-3,TRBV5-4
CASSPLQGSNHGETQYF,TGTGCCAGCTCACCATTGCAGGGGAGCAATCATGGGGAGACCCAGTACTTC,NA,NA,TRBJ2-5,TRBV18
CASSVAGGTDTQYF,TGTGCCAGCAGTGTAGCGGGAGGGACAGATACGCAGTATTTT,NA,TRBD2,TRBJ2-3,TRBV6-5
CASSFGTASYF,TGTGCCAGCAGCTTCGGGACAGCTTCATATTTT,NA,TRBD1,TRBJ2-3,TRBV7-3
CASSNGVVNPEAFF,TGTGCCAGCAGTAATGGGGTGGTTAACCCTGAAGCTTTCTTT,few,NA,TRBJ1-1,TRBV6-5
CASSPPREQYEQYF,TGTGCCAGCTCACCACCCAGGGAACAATACGAGCAGTACTTC,NA,NA,TRBJ2-7,TRBV18
CASSLSTPSVWERNEKLFF,TGTGCCAGCAGTTTATCGACTCCATCCGTGTGGGAGAGAAATGAAAAACTGTTTTTT,once,NA,TRBJ1-4,TRBV27
CASSYSIRNEQFF,TGTGCCAGCAGTTACTCGATCAGGAATGAGCAGTTCTTC,NA,NA,TRBJ2-1,TRBV6-5
CASSERGTSGQETQYF,TGTGCCAGCAGTGAAAGGGGGACTAGCGGGCAAGAGACCCAGTACTTC,NA,TRBD2,TRBJ2-5,TRBV25-1
CASSRGLRDTQYF,TGCGCCAGCAGCCGAGGACTGCGTGATACGCAGTATTTT,few,NA,TRBJ2-3,TRBV5-1
CASSLDLRRENEQFF,TGTGCCAGCAGCTTAGATCTGAGACGGGAGAATGAGCAGTTCTTC,once,NA,TRBJ2-1,TRBV11-3
CASAANDRGLAFF,TGTGCCAGCGCCGCAAATGACAGGGGCTTGGCTTTCTTT,NA,TRBD1,TRBJ1-1,TRBV18
CASSHQGTDKPIINQPQHF,TGTGCCAGCAGTCATCAAGGGACAGACAAACCGATAATCAATCAGCCCCAGCATTTT,NA,TRBD1,TRBJ1-5,TRBV7-6
CSVVEGAGANVLTF,TGCAGCGTTGTCGAGGGGGCTGGGGCCAACGTCCTGACTTTC,NA,NA,TRBJ2-6,TRBV29-1
CAIRGGQGRTGELFF,TGTGCCATCAGGGGGGGACAGGGGCGGACCGGGGAGCTGTTTTTT,NA,TRBD1,TRBJ2-2,TRBV10-3